This T cell receptor beta chain stems from a study of blood T cell repertoires in COVID-19. Study summary: In each case, the material was cDNA or gDNA derived from T cells, B-cell-depleted T cells, or PBMCs.

J was trimmed by 5 bases and V by 0 bases; bases with no gene match: 8. The CDR3 extends over 17 amino acids. CDR1 and CDR2 (germline): LGHNA, YSLEER. Methods used by the authors: The assay estimated nucleated cells by amplifying reference gene primers. Method: immunoSEQ multiplex PCR; TCRdb's copy keeps in-frame clones and lacks some. The DNA gave D and trimming, while V, J and clone size come from that table. The repertoire consists of approximately 200,000 clones, with roughly 90% occurring once and the leading ten covering about 9.4%. The TCR comes from a man aged 18 to 35 with acute COVID-19. The chain has TRBV4-3 and TRBJ2-1; 9 bases agree with TRBD2. The sequencing sample was made of PBMCs or T cells enriched from blood (not recorded which). CDR3 loop: CASSQEVWAGGNNEQFF. CDR3 sequence (DNA): TGCGCCAGCAGCCAAGAAGTGTGGGCGGGAGGGAACAATGAGCAGTTCTTC.